This TCR beta chain was sequenced in a study of low-dose radiotherapy and immunotherapy resistance in tumors. This clonotype has a count of ten or more. Germline V CDR1 and CDR2: DFQATT, SNEGSKA (reference sequence). V dropped 4 bases and J dropped 1; count of bases not matched to a gene: 15. The CDR3 contains 17 residues. TRAV and TRBV primers primed cDNA for both TCRalpha and TCRbeta. With a constant-region primer and a V-primer adapter, TCRs were subjected to about 20 PCR cycles of amplification. TCRdb called the reads again in MiXCR, with one record for every CDR3 protein. The top ten clones hold 2.8% of a sample with tens of thousands of distinct CDR3 sequences, over 15% of them seen once. Time point reported: before trial treatment.

The sequence was collected from a male donor with prostate cancer. The chain employs TRBV20-1 and TRBJ2-5; 7 nucleotides line up with TRBD1. Sequenced here: PBMCs, sampled before treatment. The CDR3 spells CSATFPGLTGVQETQYF. CDR3 sequence (DNA): TGCAGTGCTACCTTCCCGGGGCTTACAGGGGTCCAAGAGACCCAGTACTTC.